This is a list of T cell receptor beta chains from one sample in a study of blood T cell repertoires in COVID-19. Method: immunoSEQ multiplex PCR; TCRdb's copy keeps in-frame clones and lacks some. The sample includes 200,000 to 250,000 clones, more than 85% of them seen just once. Sample: PBMCs or T cells enriched from blood (not recorded which). Receptors originate from a woman in her 50s who had recovered from COVID-19. Both conserved end residues are part of each CDR3. A D gene is named only where the DNA matches it firmly. Clone size is not always given. Where it is, it says once, few, many or a class for expanded clones.

D: TRBD2; V: TRBV30; size: NA; J: TRBJ2-5; DNA: TGTGCCTGGGACCAAACTAGCGGGAGGAACCAAGAGACCCAGTACTTC; CDR3: CAWDQTSGRNQETQYF
D: NA; V: TRBV4-1; size: NA; J: TRBJ2-7; DNA: TGCGCCAGCAGCCGAAGCGGAGGCACTTACTACGAGCAGTACTTC; CDR3: CASSRSGGTYYEQYF
D: NA; V: TRBV30; size: NA; J: TRBJ2-7; DNA: TGTGCCCCTGGTAGTGGGCGCTACGAGCAGTACTTC; CDR3: CAPGSGRYEQYF
D: NA; V: TRBV28; size: NA; J: TRBJ1-1; DNA: TGTGCCAGCAGACATGGACGGGGGGGCGGCACTGAAGCTTTCTTT; CDR3: CASRHGRGGGTEAFF
D: TRBD1; V: TRBV25-1; size: once; J: TRBJ2-3; DNA: TGTGCCAGCAGTGAATACAGGGACAGAGATACGCAGTATTTT; CDR3: CASSEYRDRDTQYF
D: TRBD1; V: TRBV27; size: few; J: TRBJ2-5; DNA: TGTGCCAGCAGTAGACAGGGGATTTCCCAAGAGACCCAGTACTTC; CDR3: CASSRQGISQETQYF
D: NA; V: TRBV29-1; size: NA; J: TRBJ2-1; DNA: TGCAGCGTTCTGCGGAACAATGAGCAGTTCTTC; CDR3: CSVLRNNEQFF
D: NA; V: TRBV7-2; size: once; J: TRBJ2-1; DNA: TGTGCCAGCAGCAAAAACCGGGACATATACAATGAGCAGTTCTTC; CDR3: CASSKNRDIYNEQFF
D: NA; V: TRBV10-3; size: many; J: TRBJ2-2; DNA: TGTGCCATCAGTGACCCGTCTGGGGCCGGGGGGCCAAACACCGGGGAGCTGTTTTTT; CDR3: CAISDPSGAGGPNTGELFF
D: TRBD1; V: TRBV7-2; size: NA; J: TRBJ1-6; DNA: TGTGCCAGCAGCGCCGACAGGGCTACTTATTCACCCCTCCACTTT; CDR3: CASSADRATYSPLHF
D: NA; V: TRBV11-2; size: NA; J: TRBJ1-1; DNA: TGTGCCAGCAGCCCCGACCCCCGGCCAGGGGCTGAAGCTTTCTTT; CDR3: CASSPDPRPGAEAFF
D: NA; V: TRBV5-1; size: NA; J: TRBJ1-6; DNA: TGCGCCAGCAGCTTGGGTGGACAGACAAATTCACCCCTCCACTTT; CDR3: CASSLGGQTNSPLHF
D: NA; V: TRBV19; size: once; J: TRBJ2-7; DNA: TGTGCCAGTAGTCATAGCCGGGGCGAGCAGTACTTC; CDR3: CASSHSRGEQYF
D: NA; V: TRBV19; size: NA; J: TRBJ1-2; DNA: TGTGCCAGTAGCTTCCTCGGGGCAGGGGTTAACTATGGCTACACCTTC; CDR3: CASSFLGAGVNYGYTF
D: TRBD2; V: TRBV7-2; size: few; J: TRBJ2-3; DNA: TGTGCCAGCGGCCCTCTTCGGGAGGGCACAGATACGCAGTATTTT; CDR3: CASGPLREGTDTQYF
D: NA; V: TRBV24-1; size: NA; J: TRBJ2-7; DNA: TGTGCCACCAGTGATTTGCAGTCAAAGCAGTACTTC; CDR3: CATSDLQSKQYF
D: TRBD2; V: TRBV19; size: NA; J: TRBJ2-1; DNA: TGTGCCAGTAGTAAAAGGGTTCTAGCGGGAGTCAATGAGCAGTTCTTC; CDR3: CASSKRVLAGVNEQFF
D: NA; V: TRBV27; size: NA; J: TRBJ2-7; DNA: TGTGCCAGCAGTTTATCGGGGCGCTACGAGCAGTACTTC; CDR3: CASSLSGRYEQYF
D: NA; V: TRBV7-2; size: NA; J: TRBJ2-2; DNA: TGTGCCAGCAGCTCGACAGACACCGGGGAGCTGTTTTTT; CDR3: CASSSTDTGELFF
D: NA; V: TRBV6-5; size: NA; J: TRBJ1-1; DNA: TGTGCCAGCAATCCCCAGCGAGGGCTGGGGACTGAAGCTTTCTTT; CDR3: CASNPQRGLGTEAFF
D: TRBD2; V: TRBV5-1; size: NA; J: TRBJ2-6; DNA: TGCGCCAGCAGCAAAGAGGGACTAGCGGTGCCCAGCTCTGGGGCCAACGTCCTGACTTTC; CDR3: CASSKEGLAVPSSGANVLTF
D: TRBD2; V: TRBV23-1; size: once; J: TRBJ2-3; DNA: TGCGCCAGCAGTCAATCTTCACTAGCGGGAGGAGGTCCGGTTGGTAATACGCAGTATTTT; CDR3: CASSQSSLAGGGPVGNTQYF
D: TRBD1; V: TRBV12-5; size: NA; J: TRBJ1-2; DNA: TGTGCTAGTGCTGGGACAGGGTCACTTGGCTACACCTTC; CDR3: CASAGTGSLGYTF
D: NA; V: TRBV23-1; size: NA; J: TRBJ1-5; DNA: TGCGCCAGCAGTCAATTTATCCAGGGAGGCTTTCCAGATAGCAATCAGCCCCAGCATTTT; CDR3: CASSQFIQGGFPDSNQPQHF
D: NA; V: TRBV28; size: once; J: TRBJ2-3; DNA: TGTGCCAGCAGTCCCCCCGTACACAGGGGGGGAGATACGCAGTATTTT; CDR3: CASSPPVHRGGDTQYF
D: TRBD2; V: TRBV7-6; size: NA; J: TRBJ2-1; DNA: TGTGCCAGCAGCCCGACCGGGACTAGCGGATACAATGAGCAGTTCTTC; CDR3: CASSPTGTSGYNEQFF